Presented here are 10 T cell receptor beta chains from one specimen sequenced in a study of blood T cell repertoires in COVID-19. Sequencing used immunoSEQ multiplex PCR; TCRdb keeps in-frame clones, though not all of them. The table includes around 120,000 clones, around nine tenths detected once. The sequencing sample was made of peripheral blood. All receptors come from a human donor with active COVID-19. The donor label of this sample is uncertain.

The chain is built from TRBV3-1 (or the pseudogene TRBV3-2) and TRBJ1-2; no definite D call. Trimming took 1 base from V and 4 from J, leaving 10 bases between them. Germline V gene sequence: CDR1 LGHDT, CDR2 YNNKEL (reference sequence). The CDR3 spans 14 residues. The CDR3 spells CASSQVEGPYGYTF. CDR3 coding DNA: TGTGCCAGCAGCCAAGTTGAGGGTCCCTATGGCTACACCTTC.

This clone has only one observation. The rearrangement uses TRBV19 and TRBJ2-3; 8 bases align to TRBD2. This CDR3 comprises 12 residues. V shed 10 bases, J shed 9 bases, and the junction held 9 bases outside the gene matches. In germline, CDR1 is LNHDA, CDR2 SQIVND (reference sequence). The DNA of the CDR3 is TGTGCCACGAAGGGCGGGGGGAGGACGCAGTATTTT. Translation: CATKGGGRTQYF.

A single count supports this clone. This chain connects TRBV30 to TRBJ1-2; TRBD1 aligns across 10 bases. The J segment lost 5 bases and the V segment lost 4 bases, leaving 10 bases of the junction unmatched. Germline V gene data show CDR1 as GTSNPN and CDR2 as SVGIG (reference sequence). This CDR3 has 15 amino acids. The CDR3 bases are TGTGCCTGGAACCCCCGCCGGACAGGGGGATATGGCTACACCTTC. As protein: CAWNPRRTGGYGYTF. Full variable domain (remainder filled in from reference TRBV30 and TRBJ1-2): SQTIHQWPATLVQPVGSPLSLECTVEGTSNPNLYWYRQAAGRGLQLLFYSVGIGQISSEVPQNLSASRPQDRQFILSSKKLLLSDSGFYLCAWNPRRTGGYGYTFGSGTRLTVV.

This chain connects TRBV5-4 to TRBJ1-2; 10 nucleotides match TRBD1. Germline CDR1 is SGHNT and CDR2 is YYREEE (reference sequence). This CDR3 comprises 19 residues. V trimming: 4 bases; J trimming: 0 bases; junction bases outside the gene matches: 15. In DNA form, the CDR3 reads TGTGCCAGCAGCCTAAGAGGGGGACAGGGGAGGGGTCCTAACTATGGCTACACCTTC. Protein: CASSLRGGQGRGPNYGYTF. Based on the CDR3 plus reference TRBV5-4 and TRBJ1-2, the full variable domain is ETGVTQSPTHLIKTRGQQVTLRCSSQSGHNTVSWYQQALGQGPQFIFQYYREEENGRGNFPPRFSGLQFPNYSSELNVNALELDDSALYLCASSLRGGQGRGPNYGYTFGSGTRLTVV.

V is TRBV5-1 and J is TRBJ1-5; perhaps TRBD1 as D (6 bases). The germline CDR1 and CDR2 sequences are SGHRS and YFSETQ. V was clipped by 4 bases and J by 2 bases, with 13 bases between them. The CDR3 is 15 amino acids. CDR3 sequence: CASSRAPGGNQPQHF. DNA of the CDR3: TGCGCCAGCAGCAGGGCCCCAGGGGGCAATCAGCCCCAGCATTTT.

The chain employs TRBV5-1 and TRBJ2-1, with D possibly being TRBD1 (6 bases). V lost 1 base, J lost 8 bases, and 16 bases lay in between. This CDR3 spans 15 amino acids. The germline CDR1 and CDR2 sequences are SGHRS and YFSETQ. The CDR3 protein is CASSLFGQRRDEQFF. In nucleotides, the CDR3 is TGCGCCAGCAGCTTGTTCGGACAGCGAAGGGATGAGCAGTTCTTC.

The chain is built from TRBV2 and TRBJ1-5; 7 positions agree with TRBD1. The length of the CDR3 is 15 residues. Per germline, CDR1 SNHLY and CDR2 FYNNEI. V was pared by 6 bases and J by 2 bases, with 7 bases of the junction left unmatched. The CDR3 sequence is CASRKQGIGNQPQHF. CDR3 nucleotides: TGTGCCAGCAGAAAACAGGGGATTGGCAATCAGCCCCAGCATTTT. Combining the CDR3 with reference TRBV2 and TRBJ1-5 gives the whole variable domain EPEVTQTPSHQVTQMGQEVILRCVPISNHLYFYWYRQILGQKVEFLVSFYNNEISEKSEIFDDQFSVERPDGSNFTLKIRSTKLEDSAMYFCASRKQGIGNQPQHFGDGTRLSIL.

This chain uses TRBV11-2 with TRBJ2-2, with D possibly being TRBD2 (5 bases). Germline loops: CDR1 SGHAT, CDR2 FQNNGV. V was trimmed by 2 bases and J by 0 bases, leaving 7 bases between them. The CDR3 has 15 amino acids. CDR3 nucleotide sequence: TGTGCCAGCAGCTTATCACTAGCGAACACCGGGGAGCTGTTTTTT. This sequence encodes CASSLSLANTGELFF.

This sequence joins TRBV7-2 and TRBJ2-7; weak D call: TRBD1 (6 bases). V was shortened by 9 bases and J by 2 bases, with 17 bases between the two germline ends. This CDR3 is 14 amino acids long. Germline-derived CDR1 and CDR2 are SGHTA and FQGNSA. This CDR3 reads CARTLRDTTYEQYF. The CDR3 DNA is TGTGCCAGAACCCTCCGGGACACCACCTACGAGCAGTACTTC.

This chain links TRBV7-2 with TRBJ2-5; 8 bases align to TRBD1. This CDR3 comprises 16 residues. V shed 1 base and J 1 base; nucleotides not matched to a gene: 5. Germline V lookup: CDR1 SGHTA, CDR2 FQGNSA. The CDR3 DNA follows: TGTGCCAGCAGCTTAGTTGTCGGGACAGGCCAAGAGACCCAGTACTTC. Translation gives CASSLVVGTGQETQYF.